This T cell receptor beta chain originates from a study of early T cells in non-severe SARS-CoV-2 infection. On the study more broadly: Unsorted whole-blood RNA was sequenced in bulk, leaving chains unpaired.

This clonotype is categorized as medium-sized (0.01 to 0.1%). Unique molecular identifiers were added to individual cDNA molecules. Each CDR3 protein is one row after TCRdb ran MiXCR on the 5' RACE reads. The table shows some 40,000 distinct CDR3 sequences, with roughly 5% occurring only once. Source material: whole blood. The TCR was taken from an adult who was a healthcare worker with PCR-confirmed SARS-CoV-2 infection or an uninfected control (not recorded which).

The CDR3 spells CSASSRITGNQPQHF. CDR3 DNA: TGCAGTGCTAGTTCCCGGATAACCGGCAATCAGCCCCAGCATTTT. The genes are TRBV20-1 and TRBJ1-5; D is uncertain. The V end was cut by 3 bases, the J end by 2 bases, with 14 bases between. This CDR3 is 15 amino acids long. From germline, CDR1 is DFQATT and CDR2 SNEGSKA (reference sequence).